This TCR beta chain was found in a study of cytomegalovirus exposure and HLA in healthy donors. Study-level information: Approximately 85 million unique TCRs from HLA-typed donors made up an early data release. Study conclusions and caveats: TRBV6-2, TRBV6-3 and some other V segments were unresolvable in 87-base-pair reads.

Donors counted as nominally healthy when sampled, yet unrecorded immune exposures were likely. Per the germline V gene, CDR1 is MDHEN and CDR2 is SYDVKM. This CDR3 contains 13 residues. This clone occurred once. Its antigen remains unknown. PCR employed 60 Vbeta and 13 Jbeta primers. Method: immunoSEQ multiplex PCR; TCRdb's copy keeps in-frame clones and lacks some. This table has 200,000 to 250,000 clones, around 76% appearing once. The sample was PBMCs. The V and J genes are TRBV28 and TRBJ2-5; no clear D. The DNA end favors TRBJ2-7, so the J call may be wrong. This clonotype originated in a man aged 18 to 30 in good health and CMV-seronegative. The CDR3 here is CASSSQSSYEQYF. As DNA, the CDR3 is TGTGCCAGCAGCTCACAGAGCTCCTACGAGCAGTACTTC.